In this sample, the clone carrying this T cell receptor beta chain turned up a few times. The data are from a study of blood T cells in healthy people across ages. The CDR3 has 15 residues. Trimming removed 6 bases at V and 2 bases at J, with 15 bases between. CDR1 is SGHAT, CDR2 FQDESV, per germline (reference sequence). The authors ran a second PCR of 7 to 11 cycles using a sample-barcoded 5' primer and a J-beta primer mix. TCRdb re-called the 5' RACE reads with MiXCR, one entry per CDR3 protein. This sample has about 1.7 million distinct CDR3 sequences; roughly 28% occur once, and the top ten carry 7% to 9%.

This sequence joins TRBV11-1 and TRBJ2-3; D remains unclear. The specimen sequenced was blood. The clonotype originates from a woman aged 30 to 39 in good health. The CDR3 loop is CASRPRRLSTDTQYF. In DNA, the CDR3 is TGTGCCAGCAGGCCGAGACGGCTGTCCACAGATACGCAGTATTTT.